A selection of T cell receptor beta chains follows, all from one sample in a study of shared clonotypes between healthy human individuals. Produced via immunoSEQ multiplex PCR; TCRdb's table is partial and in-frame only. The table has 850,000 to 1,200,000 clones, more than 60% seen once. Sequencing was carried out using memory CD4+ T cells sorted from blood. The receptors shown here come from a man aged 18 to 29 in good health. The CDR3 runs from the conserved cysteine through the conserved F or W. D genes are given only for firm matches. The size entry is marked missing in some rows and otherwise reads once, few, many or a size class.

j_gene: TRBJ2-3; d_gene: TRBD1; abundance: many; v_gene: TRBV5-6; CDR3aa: CASSSTGVSRTDTQYF; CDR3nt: TGTGCCAGCAGTTCAACAGGGGTCTCACGCACAGATACGCAGTATTTT
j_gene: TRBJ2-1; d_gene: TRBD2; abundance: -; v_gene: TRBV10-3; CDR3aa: CAISVGLAGDNEQFF; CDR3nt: TGTGCCATCAGTGTTGGACTAGCGGGGGACAATGAGCAGTTCTTC
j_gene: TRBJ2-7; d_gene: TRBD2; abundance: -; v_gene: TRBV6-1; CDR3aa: CATGTSGSYEQYF; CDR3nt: TGTGCCACCGGGACTAGCGGATCCTACGAGCAGTACTTC
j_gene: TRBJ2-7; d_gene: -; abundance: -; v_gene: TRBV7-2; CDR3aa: CASSSRRPEREQYF; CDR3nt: TGTGCCAGCAGCTCCCGGAGACCGGAACGCGAGCAGTACTTC
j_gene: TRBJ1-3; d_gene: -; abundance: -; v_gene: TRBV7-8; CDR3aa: CASSLGVAFSGNTIYF; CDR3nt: TGTGCCAGCAGCTTAGGGGTGGCATTCTCTGGAAACACCATATATTTT
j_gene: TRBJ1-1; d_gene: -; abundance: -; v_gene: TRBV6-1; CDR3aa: CASSYRTEAFF; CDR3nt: TGTGCCAGCAGCTACCGGACCGAAGCTTTCTTT
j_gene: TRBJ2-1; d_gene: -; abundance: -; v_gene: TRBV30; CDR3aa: CAWSGHGGFYNEQFF; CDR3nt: TGTGCCTGGAGTGGCCATGGGGGGTTCTACAATGAGCAGTTCTTC
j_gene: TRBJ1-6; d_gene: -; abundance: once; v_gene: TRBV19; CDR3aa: CASSIGAHSPLHF; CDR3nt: TGTGCCAGTAGTATCGGGGCCCACTCACCCCTCCACTTT
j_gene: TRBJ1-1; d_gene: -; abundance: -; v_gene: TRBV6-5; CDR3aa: CASSYGQVTQAEAFF; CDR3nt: TGTGCCAGCAGTTATGGTCAGGTCACCCAGGCTGAGGCTTTCTTT
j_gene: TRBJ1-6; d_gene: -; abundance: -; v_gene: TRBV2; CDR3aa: CASRGNEGKGPNSPLHF; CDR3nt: TGTGCCAGCAGGGGGAATGAAGGAAAGGGGCCCAATTCACCCCTCCACTTT
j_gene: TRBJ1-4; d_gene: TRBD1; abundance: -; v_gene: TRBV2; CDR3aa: CASRVQGGTNEKLFF; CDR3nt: TGTGCCAGCAGGGTCCAGGGGGGGACTAATGAAAAACTGTTTTTT
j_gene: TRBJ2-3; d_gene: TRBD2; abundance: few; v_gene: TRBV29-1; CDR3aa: CSVEGLAGILDTQYF; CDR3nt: TGCAGCGTTGAGGGACTAGCGGGAATTTTAGATACGCAGTATTTT
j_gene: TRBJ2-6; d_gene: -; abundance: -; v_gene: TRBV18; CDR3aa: CASSPLGTTTAGANVLTF; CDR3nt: TGTGCCAGCTCACCACTTGGCACCACGACGGCTGGGGCCAACGTCCTGACTTTC
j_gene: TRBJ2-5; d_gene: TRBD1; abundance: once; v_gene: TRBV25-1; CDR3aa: CASTQGGFWVETQYF; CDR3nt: TGTGCCTCTACACAGGGGGGATTTTGGGTAGAGACCCAGTACTTC
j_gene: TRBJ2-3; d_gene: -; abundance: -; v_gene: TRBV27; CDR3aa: CASSFVGKGPDTQYF; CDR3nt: TGTGCCAGCAGTTTTGTGGGTAAAGGTCCAGATACGCAGTATTTT
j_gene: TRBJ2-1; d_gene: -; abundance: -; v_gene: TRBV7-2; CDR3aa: CASSLSGTVSEQFF; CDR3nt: TGTGCCAGCAGCTTATCGGGCACAGTGAGTGAGCAGTTCTTC
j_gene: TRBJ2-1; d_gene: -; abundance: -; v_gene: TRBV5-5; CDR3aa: CASSLQGLSYNEQFF; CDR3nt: TGTGCCAGCAGCTTGCAGGGGCTGTCCTACAATGAGCAGTTCTTC
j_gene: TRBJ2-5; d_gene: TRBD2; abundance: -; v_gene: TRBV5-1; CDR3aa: CASSQQRGGETQYF; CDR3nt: TGCGCCAGCAGTCAGCAGCGGGGGGGAGAGACCCAGTACTTC
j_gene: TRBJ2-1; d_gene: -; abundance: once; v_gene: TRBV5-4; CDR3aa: CASSPRDGYNEQFF; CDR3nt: TGTGCCAGCAGCCCCCGGGACGGATACAATGAGCAGTTCTTC
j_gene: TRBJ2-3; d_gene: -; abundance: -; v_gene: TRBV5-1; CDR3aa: CASSTGRSTDTQYF; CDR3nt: TGCGCCAGCTCCACCGGGCGTAGCACAGATACGCAGTATTTT
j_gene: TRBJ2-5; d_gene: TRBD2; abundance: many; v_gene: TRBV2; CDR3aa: CASYYAGTSGGQETQYF; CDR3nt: TGTGCCAGCTATTACGCCGGGACTAGCGGGGGGCAAGAGACCCAGTACTTC
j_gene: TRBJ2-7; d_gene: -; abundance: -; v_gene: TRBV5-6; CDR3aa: CASSFGTYYEQYF; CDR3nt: TGTGCCAGCAGCTTTGGGACGTACTACGAGCAGTACTTC
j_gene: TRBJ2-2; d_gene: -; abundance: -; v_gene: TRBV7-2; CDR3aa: CASSYVPSTGELFF; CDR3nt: TGTGCCAGCAGTTATGTACCGTCCACCGGGGAGCTGTTTTTT
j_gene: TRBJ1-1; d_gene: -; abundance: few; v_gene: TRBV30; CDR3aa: CAWSTNGNTEAFF; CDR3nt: TGTGCCTGGAGTACCAACGGGAACACTGAAGCTTTCTTT
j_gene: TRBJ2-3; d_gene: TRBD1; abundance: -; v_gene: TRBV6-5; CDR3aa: CASSRQGSTDTQYF; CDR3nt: TGTGCCAGCAGCCGACAGGGCAGCACAGATACGCAGTATTTT
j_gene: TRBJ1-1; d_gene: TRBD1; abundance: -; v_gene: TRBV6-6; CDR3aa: CASIKGQGGTEAFF; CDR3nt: TGTGCCAGCATAAAGGGACAGGGTGGCACTGAAGCTTTCTTT
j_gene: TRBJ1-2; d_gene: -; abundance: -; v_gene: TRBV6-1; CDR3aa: CASSESGGDRNGYTF; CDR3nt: TGTGCCAGCAGTGAAAGCGGGGGGGACCGGAATGGCTACACCTTC
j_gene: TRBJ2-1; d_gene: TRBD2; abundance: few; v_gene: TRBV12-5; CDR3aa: CASGSAGGGTSGGGEQFF; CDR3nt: TGTGCTAGTGGTTCGGCCGGCGGCGGGACTAGCGGGGGTGGTGAGCAGTTCTTC
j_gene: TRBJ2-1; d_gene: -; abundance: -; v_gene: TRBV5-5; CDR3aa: CASSFLGTTYNEQFF; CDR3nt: TGTGCCAGCAGCTTCTTAGGGACGACCTACAATGAGCAGTTCTTC
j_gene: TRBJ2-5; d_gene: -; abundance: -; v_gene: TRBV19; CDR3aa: CASSTPDGGTQYF; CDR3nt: TGTGCCAGTAGTACCCCGGACGGCGGGACCCAGTACTTC
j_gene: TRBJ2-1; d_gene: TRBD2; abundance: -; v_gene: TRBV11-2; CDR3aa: CASSLTSGVSYNEQFF; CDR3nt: TGTGCCAGCAGCTTGACTAGCGGGGTATCCTACAATGAGCAGTTCTTC
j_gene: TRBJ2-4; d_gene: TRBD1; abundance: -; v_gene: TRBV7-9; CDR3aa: CASSPGQGGIQYF; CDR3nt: TGTGCCAGCAGCCCGGGACAGGGTGGCATTCAGTACTTC
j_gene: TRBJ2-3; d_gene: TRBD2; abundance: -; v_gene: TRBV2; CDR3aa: CASSPLAGGTDTQYF; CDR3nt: TGTGCCAGCAGTCCACTAGCGGGGGGCACAGATACGCAGTATTTT
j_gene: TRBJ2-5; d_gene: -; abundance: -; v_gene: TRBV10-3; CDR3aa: CAIRGGETQYF; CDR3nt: TGTGCCATCAGAGGCGGGGAGACCCAGTACTTC
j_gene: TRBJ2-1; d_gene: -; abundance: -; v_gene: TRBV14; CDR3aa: CASSQERPWLASYNEQFF; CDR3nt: TGTGCCAGCAGCCAAGAACGGCCTTGGCTAGCGTCCTACAATGAGCAGTTCTTC
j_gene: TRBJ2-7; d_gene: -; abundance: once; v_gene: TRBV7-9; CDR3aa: CASSLEVASGEQYF; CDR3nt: TGTGCCAGCAGCTTAGAGGTGGCCAGCGGCGAGCAGTACTTC
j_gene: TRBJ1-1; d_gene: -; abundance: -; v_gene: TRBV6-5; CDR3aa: CASTLYDSSTEAFF; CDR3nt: TGTGCCAGCACCCTATACGACAGTAGCACTGAAGCTTTCTTT
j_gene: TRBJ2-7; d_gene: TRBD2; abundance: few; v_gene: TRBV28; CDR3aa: CASSYSGGAYEQYF; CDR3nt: TGTGCCAGCAGTTATAGCGGGGGGGCCTACGAGCAGTACTTC
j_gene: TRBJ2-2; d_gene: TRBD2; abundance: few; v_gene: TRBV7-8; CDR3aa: CASSLKMASGTRGTGELFF; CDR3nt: TGTGCCAGCAGTCTAAAAATGGCTAGCGGGACCCGGGGCACCGGGGAGCTGTTTTTT
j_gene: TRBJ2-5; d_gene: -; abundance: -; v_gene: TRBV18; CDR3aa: CASSLTPLTPETQYF; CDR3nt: TGTGCCAGCTCATTAACACCCCTAACCCCAGAGACCCAGTACTTC
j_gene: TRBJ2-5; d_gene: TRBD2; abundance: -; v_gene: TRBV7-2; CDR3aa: CASSLSLAGVETQYF; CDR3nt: TGTGCCAGCAGCTTATCACTAGCGGGAGTGGAGACCCAGTACTTC
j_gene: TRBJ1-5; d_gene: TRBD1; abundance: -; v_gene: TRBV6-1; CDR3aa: CASSEALGQDQPQHF; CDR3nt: TGTGCCAGCAGTGAGGCCCTCGGACAGGATCAGCCCCAGCATTTT
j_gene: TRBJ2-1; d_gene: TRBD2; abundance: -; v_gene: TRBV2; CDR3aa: CASRLLAGADNEQFF; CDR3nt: TGTGCCAGCAGACTCCTAGCGGGGGCCGACAATGAGCAGTTCTTC
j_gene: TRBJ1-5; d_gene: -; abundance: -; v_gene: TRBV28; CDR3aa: CASTQQHQPQHF; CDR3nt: TGTGCCAGCACCCAGCAGCATCAGCCCCAGCATTTT
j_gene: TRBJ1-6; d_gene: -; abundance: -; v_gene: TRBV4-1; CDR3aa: CASSQDSANNSPLHF; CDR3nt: TGCGCCAGCAGCCAAGATAGTGCCAATAATTCACCCCTCCACTTT
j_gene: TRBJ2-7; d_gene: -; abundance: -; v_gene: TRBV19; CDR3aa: CASSINRQGYYEQYF; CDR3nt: TGTGCCAGTAGTATTAACCGGCAGGGATACTACGAGCAGTACTTC
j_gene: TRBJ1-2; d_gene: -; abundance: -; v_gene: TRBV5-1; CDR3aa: CASRLDSAYGYTF; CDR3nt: TGCGCCAGCAGACTGGACAGCGCCTATGGCTACACCTTC
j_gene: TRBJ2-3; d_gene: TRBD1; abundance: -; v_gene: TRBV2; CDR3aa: CASSGTGSSTDTQYF; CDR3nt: TGTGCCAGCAGTGGGACAGGGTCTAGCACAGATACGCAGTATTTT
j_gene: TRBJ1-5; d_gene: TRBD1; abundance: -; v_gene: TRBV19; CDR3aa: CASNGQGNQPQHF; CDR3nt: TGTGCCAGTAACGGACAGGGGAATCAGCCCCAGCATTTT
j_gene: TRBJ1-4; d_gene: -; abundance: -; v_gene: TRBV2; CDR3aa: CASKWTVGSGEKLFF; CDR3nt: TGTGCCAGCAAATGGACAGTCGGTTCCGGAGAAAAACTGTTTTTT